A single T cell receptor (beta chain) is shown here with its context. Its antigen remains unknown. Germline values: CDR1 SGHVS, CDR2 FNYEAQ. Germline trimming cut 1 base from V and 2 bases from J; bases unmatched to any gene: 5. The CDR3 extends over 15 amino acids. This entry comes from a study of CD8+CD57+ T cells in acquired aplastic anemia. Turning to the study itself: Sorted CD4+ and CD8+ cells gave an average of approximately 3.1 ug of DNA. Read counts for CD4+ cells (from healthy donors) averaged approximately 11 million.

Genomic DNA acted as the template from which TCR beta VDJ combination and CDR3 sequence profiling were carried out. TCRdb used MiXCR to reprocess the reads, holding one entry per CDR3 protein. The sample gives about 130,000 distinct CDR3 sequences, over 45% of which show up once; about 2.7% is in the top ten. Overall study findings and caveats: The study identified almost 30 CD8+ CDR3 sequences shared by patients and controls.

The receptor's source is a human donor in good health, serving as a control. The chain joins TRBV7-6 to TRBJ2-7; the match to TRBD2 covers 7 bases. What was sequenced was sorted CD4+, CD8+, or CD8+CD57+ T cells (not recorded which) from PBMCs. The CDR3 coding sequence is TGTGCCAGCAGCTTAGGTGCGGGGGATACCTACGAGCAGTACTTC. Its protein is CASSLGAGDTYEQYF.